This TCR beta chain is drawn from a study of T cell responses to AZD1222 COVID-19 vaccine. The wider study: The study pooled second doses at about 4 or about 12 weeks.

Produced via immunoSEQ multiplex PCR; TCRdb's table is partial and in-frame only. This sample has some 150,000 clones; around 91% occur once, and the top ten carry 4.5% to 6.5%. CDR3 length: 16 residues. With 0 bases clipped from V and 1 base from J, the junction kept 4 bases outside the gene matches. The germline CDR1 and CDR2 sequences are SGHDN and FVKESK. The source is an adult in good health. This chain joins TRBV14 and TRBJ2-3, with TRBD1 matching 7 bases. The sample here was peripheral blood, taken on day 0 of AZD1222 vaccination. CDR3 protein: CASSQELGTGTDTQYF. In nucleotides, the CDR3 is TGTGCCAGCAGCCAAGAGCTGGGGACAGGCACAGATACGCAGTATTTT. Drawing the rest from reference TRBV14 and TRBJ2-3, the complete variable domain is EAGVTQFPSHSVIEKGQTVTLRCDPISGHDNLYWYRRVMGKEIKFLLHFVKESKQDESGMPNNRFLAERTGGTYSTLKVQPAELEDSGVYFCASSQELGTGTDTQYFGPGTRLTVL.